What follows is one T cell receptor (beta chain) and its context. All donors were healthy Finnish infants who were undergoing corrective surgery to treat congenital heart defects. During surgery, about 0.5-1 mL peripheral blood was drawn from four of eight donors. These data originate in a study of human thymus T cells. Sequenced by immunoSEQ multiplex PCR; TCRdb stores in-frame clones only, minus some. The sample includes tens of thousands of clones, approximately 93% of them seen just once. V was shortened by 5 bases and J by 2 bases, with 6 bases between the two germline ends. This CDR3 spans 12 amino acids. Germline CDR1 is MNHEY and CDR2 is SMNVEV (reference sequence).

Sequencing was done on a sample of blood. The receptor was derived from a boy younger than two with a congenital heart defect but otherwise immunologically healthy. The rearrangement joins TRBV27 to TRBJ1-2; possible D gene TRBD1, 6 bases. The CDR3 DNA follows: TGTGCCAGCAGTACAGGGAACTATGGCTACACCTTC. Translating gives CASSTGNYGYTF.